This T cell receptor (beta chain) emerged from a study of persistence of HIV-infected CD4 T cells. The CDR3 covers 12 residues. Looked up from germline, CDR1 is LNHNV and CDR2 is YYDKDF (reference sequence). Trimming shortened V by 4 bases and J by 5 bases, and 8 bases separated the two germline ends. This clone was recorded only once. What it binds is unknown. Cells were stimulated nonspecifically with anti-CD3/anti-CD28 magnetic beads. Responding CD4+ T cells were sorted by upregulation of both CD40 ligand and CD69. The libraries were made with immunoSEQ version 4 in survey mode. Clones were read by immunoSEQ multiplex PCR, and TCRdb kept only the in-frame ones, dropping some. The sample records 35,000 to 50,000 clones, roughly 92% being singletons.

The chain has TRBV15 and TRBJ1-2; D not resolved. This receptor was taken from an adult man with HIV who was CMV-seropositive. The sequenced sample was CD4+ T cells sorted from PBMCs after roughly 18-hour stimulation, obtained from a patient who received antiretroviral therapy. The DNA for the CDR3 is TGTGCCACCAGCAACCGAAATTATGGCTACACCTTC. It yields the protein CATSNRNYGYTF.